A single sample is the source of the 12 T cell receptor beta chains below, sequenced in a study of blood T cell repertoires in COVID-19. The method was immunoSEQ multiplex PCR; TCRdb's version includes in-frame clones alone and lacks a portion of them. The repertoire holds some 110,000 clones, with roughly nine tenths as singletons. Sequenced sample: peripheral blood. The receptors were gathered from a human donor in a cohort sampled during active COVID-19.

The chain couples TRBV7-6 to TRBJ2-2; D not resolved. CDR1 and CDR2 from the germline V gene are SGHVS and FNYEAQ. V lost 3 bases and J 4 bases, leaving 6 bases between the germline ends. CDR3 size: 13 residues. The CDR3: CASSFEVTGELFF. The CDR3 coding sequence is TGTGCCAGCAGCTTCGAGGTCACCGGGGAGCTGTTTTTT.

The gene calls are TRBV4-2 and TRBJ1-2, with 7 bases lining up with TRBD1. From germline, CDR1 is LGHNA and CDR2 YNFKEQ. The CDR3 contains 17 residues. J lost 0 bases, V lost 2 bases, and 9 bases had no gene match. CDR3 coding DNA: TGTGCCAGCAGCCAACGAGGGGGGACAGAGTCTAACTATGGCTACACCTTC. As protein: CASSQRGGTESNYGYTF.

The chain links TRBV27 to TRBJ2-6; 7 bases map to TRBD2. This CDR3 has 19 amino acids. V was pared by 3 bases and J by 0 bases, with 11 bases of the junction left unmatched. CDR1 is MNHEY and CDR2 is SMNVEV in the germline V gene (reference sequence). This CDR3 reads CASSFVGLVGPSGANVLTF. The CDR3 coding sequence is TGTGCCAGCAGTTTCGTCGGACTAGTGGGTCCCTCTGGGGCCAACGTCCTGACTTTC. The complete variable domain, with remaining parts taken from reference TRBV27 and TRBJ2-6, reads EAQVTQNPRYLITVTGKKLTVTCSQNMNHEYMSWYRQDPGLGLRQIYYSMNVEVTDKGDVPEGYKVSRKEKRNFPLILESPSPNQTSLYFCASSFVGLVGPSGANVLTFGAGSRLTVL.

This clone showed up just a few times. In DNA form, the CDR3 reads TGTGCCAGCAGTTTAGCCCGGGACAGTCCAATTTCACCCCTCCACTTT. Translated: CASSLARDSPISPLHF. V is TRBV28 and J is TRBJ1-6; 7 bases agree with TRBD1. The length of the CDR3 is 16 residues. V lost 2 bases to trimming and J lost 9 bases; unmatched junction nucleotides: 10. Germline V gene sequence: CDR1 MDHEN, CDR2 SYDVKM.

The rearrangement joins TRBV2 to TRBJ2-2, with 7 nucleotides matching TRBD2. Germline trimming cut 3 bases from V and 4 bases from J; bases unmatched to any gene: 5. Per germline, CDR1 SNHLY and CDR2 FYNNEI. The CDR3 covers 15 residues. CDR3 region: CASSEVGGVTGELFF. The CDR3 nucleotides read TGTGCCAGCAGTGAGGTGGGAGGGGTCACCGGGGAGCTGTTTTTT.

The chain combines TRBV28 with TRBJ1-2; 9 bases are shared with TRBD1. V shed 5 bases, J shed 7 bases, and the junction held 11 bases outside the gene matches. The CDR3 is made up of 15 amino acids. The germline gives CDR1 MDHEN, CDR2 SYDVKM. The CDR3 loop reads CASSGTGNPRGGYTF. In nucleotides, the CDR3 is TGTGCCAGCAGTGGGACAGGGAACCCCCGGGGTGGCTACACCTTC.

The rearrangement links TRBV3-1 (or the pseudogene TRBV3-2) to TRBJ2-7, with D maybe TRBD1 (6 bases). Germline V gene sequence: CDR1 LGHDT, CDR2 YNNKEL (reference sequence). The ends were cut back, 4 bases at V and 0 bases at J, with 10 bases in the middle. This CDR3 is built from 14 residues. The CDR3 nucleotides are TGTGCCAGCAGCCTAGGACAGAGCTCCTACGAGCAGTACTTC. It translates to CASSLGQSSYEQYF.

V is TRBV5-6 and J is TRBJ2-7; the D gene is possibly TRBD2 (5 bases). This CDR3 has 13 amino acids. The V end lost 4 bases, the J end lost 5 bases, and 13 bases lay between the germline ends. Germline CDR1 and CDR2: SGHDT and YYEEEE. The CDR3 region is CASSPGGRDEQYF. The CDR3 DNA reads TGTGCCAGCAGCCCTGGCGGGCGGGACGAGCAGTACTTC.

The chain employs TRBV21-1 and TRBJ1-6; whether TRBD1, the table's D call, matches the DNA was not checked. TRBV21-1 is deemed a pseudogene. The length of the CDR3 is 17 residues. CDR3 sequence: CASSKVLTGEVNSPLHF. CDR3 DNA sequence: TGTGCCAGCAGCAAAGTGCTGACAGGGGAAGTCAATTCACCCCTCCACTTT.

This chain uses TRBV9 with TRBJ1-2; no clear D gene. Germline V gene sequence: CDR1 SGDLS, CDR2 YYNGEE. This CDR3 is built from 14 residues. V was trimmed by 2 bases and J by 6 bases, leaving 14 bases between them. CDR3 residues: CASSVGDSWHGYTF. The CDR3 coding sequence is TGTGCCAGCAGCGTCGGAGACTCCTGGCATGGCTACACCTTC.

This clone was counted a few times. The CDR3 region is CSVEEGQGYTEAFF. For the CDR3, the DNA is TGCAGCGTTGAAGAAGGGCAGGGGTATACTGAAGCTTTCTTT. This rearrangement joins TRBV29-1 to TRBJ1-1; TRBD1 might be the D (6 bases). This CDR3 is built from 14 residues. Trimming took off 0 bases at V and 5 bases at J, with 13 bases between the two ends. Germline-derived CDR1 and CDR2 are SQVTM and ANQGSEA.

The chain joins TRBV27 to TRBJ2-1; TRBD2 is a possible D gene (5 bases). Germline V gene data show CDR1 as MNHEY and CDR2 as SMNVEV (reference sequence). The CDR3 consists of 14 residues. Trimming cost V 2 bases and J 4 bases, with 9 bases left between them. The DNA of the CDR3 is TGTGCCAGCAGTTTAAGCGGTTATTACAATGAGCAGTTCTTC. Its protein product is CASSLSGYYNEQFF.